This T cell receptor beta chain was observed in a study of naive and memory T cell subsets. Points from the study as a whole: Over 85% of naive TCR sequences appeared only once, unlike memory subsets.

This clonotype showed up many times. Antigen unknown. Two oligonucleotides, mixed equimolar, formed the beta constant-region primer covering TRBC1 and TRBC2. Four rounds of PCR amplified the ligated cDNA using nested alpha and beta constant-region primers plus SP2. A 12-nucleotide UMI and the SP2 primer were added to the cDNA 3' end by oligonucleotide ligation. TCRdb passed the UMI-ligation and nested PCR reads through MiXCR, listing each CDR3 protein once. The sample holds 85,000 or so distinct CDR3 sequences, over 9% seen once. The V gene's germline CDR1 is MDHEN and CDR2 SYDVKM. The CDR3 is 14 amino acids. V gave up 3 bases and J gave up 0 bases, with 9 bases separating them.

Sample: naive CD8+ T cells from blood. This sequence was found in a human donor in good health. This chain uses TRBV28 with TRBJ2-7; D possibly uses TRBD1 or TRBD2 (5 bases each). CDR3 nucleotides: TGTGCCAGCAGTTTCGCCGGGACCTCCTACGAGCAGTACTTC. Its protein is CASSFAGTSYEQYF.